The clone carrying this TCR beta chain occurred a few times. Its matching antigen is unknown. A sort by CD45RO/CCR7/CD25/CD127/CD95/CD27 yielded CD4+ naive, central memory, regulatory and stem cell-like memory cells. This specimen comes from a study of beta chain features in type 1 diabetes. Overall study context: All of the samples together had more than 95 million sorted cells examined.

Trimming shortened V by 1 base and J by 0 bases, and 6 bases separated the two germline ends. CDR3 length: 14 residues. Germline V CDR1 and CDR2: MNHNS, SASEGT. The entirety of the isolated RNA underwent reverse transcription, so expressed TCRB transcripts were sequenced. Clones were read by immunoSEQ multiplex PCR, and TCRdb kept only the in-frame ones, dropping some. The data hold a few hundred thousand clones, with about a fifth observed a single time. General study points: Researchers report that Type 1 diabetes patients had moderately but significantly shorter TCRB CDR3s across all four CD4+ subsets.

This rearrangement joins TRBV6-1 to TRBJ1-1; D gene unclear. The specimen sequenced was naive CD4+ T cells from blood. This sequence originates from a woman aged 40 to 50 with type 1 diabetes. The CDR3 DNA reads as TGTGCCAGCAGTGAAGACAGAATGAACACTGAAGCTTTCTTT. This encodes CASSEDRMNTEAFF.